These 18 T cell receptor beta chains share one sample of origin, sequenced in a study of human T cells and chemical hapten exposure. TCRdb reprocessed the RACE reads via MiXCR and lists one record per CDR3 protein. The data show roughly 360,000 distinct CDR3 sequences, 4.8% seen once. Time point of the sample: patch test 1, 2 weeks after DPC sensitization. Treatment described: therapeutic diphenylcyclopropenone sensitization with weekly scalp DPC. The specimen comprised whole blood, sampled in connection with sensitization to the hapten diphenylcyclopropenone (DPC). The source of these receptors is a woman in her forties or fifties with alopecia areata. Some clones in this sample may be carry-over from other donors' samples.

This clonotype was seen ten or more times. The chain uses TRBV3-1 and TRBJ2-3; the D is unclear. Trimming left V 1 base short and J 3 bases short, with 11 bases between. CDR1 and CDR2 from the germline V gene are LGHDT and YNNKEL (reference sequence). This CDR3 region has 15 residues. The CDR3 region is CASSQGLRQTDTQYF. CDR3 in DNA: TGTGCCAGCAGCCAAGGATTAAGGCAGACAGATACGCAGTATTTT.

The sample holds many counts of this clonotype. The V gene is TRBV6-9, the J gene TRBJ1-1; D unclear. The germline V and J ends were trimmed by 7 bases and 1 base, with 16 bases remaining between them. The CDR3 consists of 15 residues. From germline, CDR1 is MNHGY and CDR2 SVAAGI. The CDR3 nucleotides read TGTGCCAGCACCCCCCCCGGCACCGAGAACACTGAAGCTTTCTTT. Residues: CASTPPGTENTEAFF.

The sample holds many counts of this clonotype. The chain is built from TRBV2 and TRBJ2-7, with 7 bases that match TRBD2. This CDR3 is 16 amino acids long. The V and J ends lost 6 bases and 0 bases, in that order; junction bases with no gene match: 11. Looked up from germline, CDR1 is SNHLY and CDR2 is FYNNEI. The CDR3 reads CASRGGRAGRSYEQYF. As DNA, the CDR3 is TGTGCCAGCAGGGGAGGTAGAGCGGGGCGCTCCTACGAGCAGTACTTC.

This clonotype was counted at least ten times. V gene TRBV6-5 combines with J gene TRBJ2-7; TRBD2 aligns across 10 bases. This CDR3 comprises 16 residues. Germline CDR1 reads MNHEY; CDR2 reads SVGAGI. Germline trimming cut 0 bases from V and 3 bases from J; bases unmatched to any gene: 5. CDR3 nucleotide sequence: TGTGCCAGCAGTTACTCCAGCGGGGGGGCCTTCTACGAGCAGTACTTC. It encodes CASSYSSGGAFYEQYF.

There are many counts of this clonotype. V usage is TRBV5-1 and J usage is TRBJ2-5; perhaps D is TRBD1 or TRBD2 (5 bases each). V was pared by 3 bases and J by 5 bases, with 11 bases between. The CDR3 covers 13 residues. Germline V gene sequence: CDR1 SGHRS, CDR2 YFSETQ. CDR3: CASSSDWGETQYF. The CDR3, as DNA: TGCGCCAGCAGCTCGGACTGGGGCGAGACCCAGTACTTC.

This clonotype was counted at least ten times. The chain recombines TRBV18 with TRBJ2-6; unclear D gene. Germline CDR1 is KGHSH and CDR2 is LQKENI. V was cut by 1 base and J by 0 bases, with 10 bases left in between. The CDR3 length is 17 residues. The CDR3: CASSPLPQVSGANVLTF. In nucleotides, the CDR3 is TGTGCCAGCTCACCACTCCCCCAGGTCTCTGGGGCCAACGTCCTGACTTTC.

This clonotype was seen only a few times. The chain combines TRBV12-3 or TRBV12-4 with TRBJ1-3; maybe TRBD1 (6 bases). The CDR3 has 14 residues. V gave up 6 bases and J gave up 2 bases, with 11 bases separating them. The CDR3 protein is CASRSGQTGNTIYF. The CDR3 region has the DNA TGTGCCAGCAGATCCGGACAGACTGGAAACACCATATATTTT.

There are a few counts of this clonotype. The V gene is TRBV5-1, the J gene TRBJ2-5; 12 bases map to TRBD2. The CDR3 is 16 amino acids. The germline gives CDR1 SGHRS, CDR2 YFSETQ. After removal of 4 bases from V and 1 base from J, the junction contained 5 bases not matched to a gene. The CDR3 nucleotides are TGCGCCAGCAGCCCAGGGACTAGCGGGTTCCAAGAGACCCAGTACTTC. It specifies CASSPGTSGFQETQYF. The full variable domain, completed using reference TRBV5-1 and TRBJ2-5, is KAGVTQTPRYLIKTRGQQVTLSCSPISGHRSVSWYQQTPGQGLQFLFEYFSETQRNKGNFPGRFSGRQFSNSRSEMNVSTLELGDSALYLCASSPGTSGFQETQYFGPGTRLLVL.

This chain joins TRBV7-9 and TRBJ2-1; no definite D call. This CDR3 comprises 13 residues. Between the trimmed V and J ends, which lost 5 bases and 9 bases, there was a span of 14 bases. From germline, CDR1 is SEHNR and CDR2 FQNEAQ (reference sequence). CDR3 nucleotides: TGTGCCAGCAGCCCAGAGGTGGTGAGTGAGCAGTTCTTC. The encoded protein is CASSPEVVSEQFF.

In its sample, this clonotype was seen a few times. This rearrangement joins TRBV4-3 to TRBJ1-5; possibly TRBD1 for D (6 bases). CDR3 length: 15 residues. Germline CDR1 reads LGHNA; CDR2 reads YSLEER. Trimming stripped 2 bases from V and 7 bases from J, with 15 bases between. CDR3 region: CASSQLGGAGQPQHF. The CDR3 coding sequence is TGCGCCAGCAGCCAACTAGGGGGGGCGGGACAGCCCCAGCATTTT.

This clonotype was seen repeatedly, ten times or more. The chain carries TRBV2 and TRBJ1-1; a weak D match, TRBD1 (5 bases). CDR1 and CDR2 (germline): SNHLY, FYNNEI. The CDR3 covers 13 residues. V was cut by 7 bases and J by 7 bases, with 16 bases left in between. In DNA form, the CDR3 reads TGTGCCAGCACCCCCTCAGGGTCTCTTGAAGCTTTCTTT. Residues: CASTPSGSLEAFF.

This chain joins TRBV12-3 or TRBV12-4 and TRBJ2-7; D gene unclear. Trimming removed 2 bases from V and 11 bases from J, with 16 bases in between. The CDR3 loop spans 13 amino acids. The CDR3 spells CASSLIMAQEKYF. For the CDR3, the DNA is TGTGCCAGCAGTTTAATTATGGCCCAGGAGAAGTACTTC.

In this sample, this clonotype turned up a few times. V usage is TRBV9 and J usage is TRBJ2-2; D gene unclear. Germline V CDR1 and CDR2: SGDLS, YYNGEE. The CDR3 totals 15 residues. V dropped 0 bases and J dropped 3 bases, with 9 bases sitting between them. The CDR3: CASSVDEGYTGELFF. The CDR3 DNA follows: TGTGCCAGCAGCGTAGATGAAGGGTACACCGGGGAGCTGTTTTTT.

V and J are TRBV20-1 and TRBJ1-6, with 8 bases lining up with TRBD1. The V gene end was trimmed by 3 bases and the J gene end by 10 bases; junction bases not matched to a gene: 5. Germline CDR1 and CDR2: DFQATT and SNEGSKA (reference sequence). This CDR3 is 13 amino acids long. The CDR3 sequence: CSASPQGDSPLHF. The CDR3, as DNA: TGCAGTGCTAGCCCACAGGGGGACTCACCCCTCCACTTT.

This clonotype was recorded at least ten times. The chain couples TRBV11-2 to TRBJ2-7, with D tentatively TRBD1 (6 bases). V lost 5 bases to trimming and J lost 5 bases, with 10 bases between them. CDR1 SGHAT and CDR2 FQNNGV come from the germline V gene. The length of the CDR3 is 12 residues. The CDR3 bases are TGTGCCAGCAGCCCTACAGGGAACGAGCAGTACTTC. This encodes CASSPTGNEQYF.

Details on this clonotype: This sequence may be a read error, since a much larger clone differs from it by one base. Because the CDR3 is missing its conserved closing phenylalanine or tryptophan, this is likely a read error. CDR3 sequence: CASSSGTGKGYTL. Here the CDR3 DNA reads TGTGCCAGCAGCTCCGGGACAGGGAAAGGCTACACCCTC. The rearrangement uses TRBV7-6 and TRBJ1-2, with 9 bases lining up with TRBD1. This CDR3 is built from 13 residues. With V trimmed by 4 bases and J by 8 bases, 5 bases remained unmatched. Germline CDR1 reads SGHVS; CDR2 reads FNYEAQ.

This clonotype was counted many times. This chain uses TRBV7-9 with TRBJ2-3; perhaps D is TRBD1 or TRBD2 (6 bases each). The CDR3 has 17 amino acids. Germline CDR1 SEHNR, CDR2 FQNEAQ (reference sequence). V was clipped by 1 base and J by 0 bases, with 14 bases between them. The CDR3 region is CASSLGERGLSTDTQYF. CDR3 DNA: TGTGCCAGCAGCTTAGGAGAACGGGGGCTAAGCACAGATACGCAGTATTTT.

This sequence joins TRBV2 and TRBJ2-6; either TRBD1 or TRBD2 may fit D (5 bases each). Germline values: CDR1 SNHLY, CDR2 FYNNEI. The germline V and J ends were trimmed by 6 bases and 3 bases, with 12 bases remaining between them. This CDR3 is built from 15 residues. In DNA, the CDR3 is TGTGCCAGCAGGATCGGGACGGTTGGGGCCAACGTCCTGACTTTC. Protein: CASRIGTVGANVLTF. The full variable domain, completed using reference TRBV2 and TRBJ2-6, is EPEVTQTPSHQVTQMGQEVILRCVPISNHLYFYWYRQILGQKVEFLVSFYNNEISEKSEIFDDQFSVERPDGSNFTLKIRSTKLEDSAMYFCASRIGTVGANVLTFGAGSRLTVL.